The 13 T cell receptor beta chains reported below all come from one sample, sequenced in a study of blood T cells in healthy people across ages. Next came a second PCR, run for about 7 to 12 cycles, which used a sample-barcoded 5' primer along with a J-beta primer mix. TCRdb independently ran MiXCR on the 5' RACE reads; one entry per CDR3 protein. The sample comprises 600,000 to 1,000,000 distinct CDR3 sequences, 20% to 25% of which are singletons, and approximately 4% rests with the top ten. This sample was shared with a second study, whose subject was T cells of mothers and their children.

Sequenced sample: blood. These receptors all come from a boy between 10 and 17 years old in good health.

J is TRBJ1-2 and V is TRBV7-9, with D maybe TRBD1 (5 bases). This CDR3 contains 15 residues. Trimming took 4 bases from V and 2 from J, leaving 14 bases between them. CDR1 SEHNR and CDR2 FQNEAQ come from the germline V gene (reference sequence). CDR3 in amino acids: CASSSIRGLNYGYTF. The CDR3 DNA is TGTGCCAGCAGCTCCATTAGGGGCCTGAACTATGGCTACACCTTC.

This sequence joins TRBV12-3 or TRBV12-4 and TRBJ1-2, with D tentatively TRBD1 (6 bases). The CDR3 length is 15 residues. V dropped 4 bases and J dropped 4 bases, with 16 bases sitting between them. The CDR3 reads CASSSAGALFYGYTF. The CDR3 nucleotides are TGTGCCAGCAGTTCCGCAGGGGCCCTTTTCTATGGCTACACCTTC.

The chain has TRBV7-9 and TRBJ2-1; 10 bases line up with TRBD2. The ends lost 3 bases at V and 5 bases at J; junction bases unmatched: 4. CDR1 SEHNR and CDR2 FQNEAQ come from the germline V gene (reference sequence). The CDR3 runs to 15 residues. DNA for the CDR3: TGTGCCAGCAGCTTTAGCGGGGGGCCTAACAATGAGCAGTTCTTC. Protein sequence: CASSFSGGPNNEQFF.

This clonotype was seen ten or more times. The rearrangement links TRBV29-1 to TRBJ1-2; D is undetermined. This CDR3 spans 12 amino acids. The V gene's germline CDR1 is SQVTM and CDR2 ANQGSEA. V lost 3 bases and J lost 1, with 6 bases in between. CDR3 nucleotide sequence: TGCAGCGTTGACGTGTTTAACTATGGCTACACCTTC. This encodes CSVDVFNYGYTF.

This clonotype came up a few times. The J gene is TRBJ1-4, the V gene TRBV3-1, with D possibly being TRBD1 (5 bases). The V end was cut by 4 bases, the J end by 4 bases, with 10 bases between. Looked up from germline, CDR1 is LGHDT and CDR2 is YNNKEL (reference sequence). The CDR3 totals 14 residues. CDR3 in DNA: TGTGCCAGCAGCCTCAACAGGCATAATGAAAAACTGTTTTTT. Translated, it gives CASSLNRHNEKLFF. The complete variable domain, with remaining parts taken from reference TRBV3-1 and TRBJ1-4, reads DTAVSQTPKYLVTQMGNDKSIKCEQNLGHDTMYWYKQDSKKFLKIMFSYNNKELIINETVPNRFSPKSPDKAHLNLHINSLELGDSAVYFCASSLNRHNEKLFFGSGTQLSVL.

V usage is TRBV20-1 and J usage is TRBJ1-5; D is possibly TRBD1 (5 bases). CDR1 is DFQATT and CDR2 is SNEGSKA in the germline V gene (reference sequence). Trimming left V 6 bases short and J 4 bases short, with 16 bases between. The CDR3 spans 14 residues. CDR3 sequence (DNA): TGCAGTGCAGAGAATACAGGTAAAAATCAGCCCCAGCATTTT. It codes for CSAENTGKNQPQHF.

This clonotype was counted a few times. The chain links TRBV9 to TRBJ2-3; D is perhaps TRBD1 or TRBD2 (6 bases each). The V end was cut by 3 bases, the J end by 0 bases, with 17 bases between. This CDR3 comprises 17 residues. The germline V gene has CDR1 SGDLS and CDR2 YYNGEE. The CDR3 DNA reads as TGTGCCAGCAGCGAAATTTCTCGGGGGCTCAGCACAGATACGCAGTATTTT. Translating gives CASSEISRGLSTDTQYF.

This clonotype has more than one count but fewer than ten. V usage is TRBV12-3 or TRBV12-4 and J usage is TRBJ2-2; the match to TRBD1 covers 7 bases. This CDR3 contains 17 residues. J was trimmed by 3 bases and V by 5 bases; bases with no gene match: 12. The CDR3 here is CASSGRRTGGDTGELFF. The CDR3 bases are TGTGCCAGCAGTGGGAGACGGACAGGAGGCGACACCGGGGAGCTGTTTTTT.

V and J are TRBV7-2 and TRBJ2-1, with 15 positions matching TRBD2. Germline CDR1 reads SGHTA; CDR2 reads FQGNSA. The CDR3 consists of 16 residues. V shed 5 bases, J shed 9 bases, and the junction held 8 bases outside the gene matches. In DNA form, the CDR3 reads TGTGCCAGCAGCGGAGGACTAGCGGGGGGGCCCAGTGAGCAGTTCTTC. Protein product: CASSGGLAGGPSEQFF.

This chain joins TRBV20-1 and TRBJ2-2; D uncertain. CDR1 and CDR2 from the germline V gene are DFQATT and SNEGSKA (reference sequence). V was pared by 1 base and J by 6 bases, with 3 bases between. CDR3 length: 11 residues. This chain's CDR3 is CSARVSGELFF. As DNA, the CDR3 is TGCAGTGCTAGAGTCTCCGGGGAGCTGTTTTTT.

The genes are TRBV10-3 and TRBJ1-2; 8 bases fit TRBD1. From germline, CDR1 is ENHRY and CDR2 SYGVKD. J gave up 0 bases and V 6 bases, and 6 bases lay outside the gene matches. The CDR3 is made up of 15 amino acids. The CDR3 is CAIRKGQGSNYGYTF. The CDR3 DNA reads TGTGCCATCAGAAAAGGACAGGGCTCTAACTATGGCTACACCTTC.

On this clonotype: The junction differs from germline at one of its ends, possibly a read error. The chain combines TRBV28 with TRBJ2-5, with TRBD1 matching over 9 bases. The CDR3 is made up of 9 amino acids. From germline, CDR1 is MDHEN and CDR2 SYDVKM. CDR3 sequence reads: CASGDRVNF. The CDR3 region has the DNA TGTGCCAGCGGGGACAGGGTGAACTTC.

The chain recombines TRBV7-2 with TRBJ2-1; D not certain. Trimming pared 0 bases from V and 5 bases from J, leaving 5 bases between. CDR1 is SGHTA, CDR2 FQGNSA, per germline. This CDR3 spans 13 amino acids. The CDR3 DNA is TGTGCCAGCAGCTTAGCATGGAACAATGAGCAGTTCTTC. It is translated as CASSLAWNNEQFF.